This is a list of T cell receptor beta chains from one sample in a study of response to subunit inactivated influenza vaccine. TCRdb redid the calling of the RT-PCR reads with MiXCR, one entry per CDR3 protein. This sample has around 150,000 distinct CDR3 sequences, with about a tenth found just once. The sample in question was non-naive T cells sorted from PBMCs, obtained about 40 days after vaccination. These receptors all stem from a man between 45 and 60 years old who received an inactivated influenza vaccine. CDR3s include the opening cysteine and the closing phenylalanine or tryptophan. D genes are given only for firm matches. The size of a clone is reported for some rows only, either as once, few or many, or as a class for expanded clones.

cdr3_aa: CSARAFTQGEEQYF; cdr3_nt: TGCAGTGCTAGAGCGTTTACACAGGGAGAAGAGCAGTACTTC; j_call: TRBJ2-7; clone_size: many; cdr3_length: 14; d_call: .; v_call: TRBV20-1
cdr3_aa: CASSLEQGAVNEQYF; cdr3_nt: TGCGCCAGCAGCCTCGAGCAGGGGGCGGTAAACGAGCAGTACTTC; j_call: TRBJ2-7; clone_size: few; cdr3_length: 15; d_call: TRBD1; v_call: TRBV4-3
cdr3_aa: CASSLGGLAGPYEQYF; cdr3_nt: TGTGCCAGCAGCTTAGGCGGGCTAGCGGGGCCCTACGAGCAGTACTTC; j_call: TRBJ2-7; clone_size: few; cdr3_length: 16; d_call: TRBD2; v_call: TRBV7-2
cdr3_aa: CASSPTTYEQYF; cdr3_nt: TGTGCCAGCAGTCCTACTACCTACGAGCAGTACTTC; j_call: TRBJ2-7; clone_size: .; cdr3_length: 12; d_call: .; v_call: TRBV7-9
cdr3_aa: CASSQNYEQYF; cdr3_nt: TGTGCCAGCAGTCAAAACTACGAGCAGTACTTC; j_call: TRBJ2-7; clone_size: few; cdr3_length: 11; d_call: .; v_call: TRBV27
cdr3_aa: CSARSWQSSYNEQFF; cdr3_nt: TGCAGTGCCAGGAGTTGGCAGAGCTCCTACAATGAGCAGTTCTTC; j_call: TRBJ2-1; clone_size: few; cdr3_length: 15; d_call: .; v_call: TRBV20-1
cdr3_aa: CSARDKRTLFSNQPQHF; cdr3_nt: TGCAGTGCTAGGGACAAAAGGACCCTGTTTAGCAATCAGCCCCAGCATTTT; j_call: TRBJ1-5; clone_size: .; cdr3_length: 17; d_call: .; v_call: TRBV20-1
cdr3_aa: CASSRLGRGGGNEQFF; cdr3_nt: TGTGCCAGCAGCCGATTAGGGCGGGGGGGTGGTAATGAGCAGTTCTTC; j_call: TRBJ2-1; clone_size: .; cdr3_length: 16; d_call: TRBD2; v_call: TRBV7-6
cdr3_aa: CASSLRLGEGTQYF; cdr3_nt: TGTGCCAGCAGCTTACGACTAGGGGAAGGGACGCAGTATTTT; j_call: TRBJ2-3; clone_size: few; cdr3_length: 14; d_call: .; v_call: TRBV7-8
cdr3_aa: CASSWGTSALPSTYEQYF; cdr3_nt: TGTGCCAGCAGCTGGGGGACTAGCGCCCTACCCTCAACCTACGAGCAGTACTTC; j_call: TRBJ2-7; clone_size: .; cdr3_length: 18; d_call: TRBD2; v_call: TRBV11-1
cdr3_aa: CASSLVGEGAKNIQYF; cdr3_nt: TGTGCCAGCAGCTTAGTAGGGGAGGGGGCCAAAAACATTCAGTACTTC; j_call: TRBJ2-4; clone_size: many; cdr3_length: 16; d_call: TRBD2; v_call: TRBV11-2
cdr3_aa: CASSSTQGGGYTF; cdr3_nt: TGTGCCAGCAGCTCTACACAGGGGGGCGGCTACACCTTC; j_call: TRBJ1-2; clone_size: .; cdr3_length: 13; d_call: TRBD1; v_call: TRBV7-2
cdr3_aa: CASSLRTGAGREQFF; cdr3_nt: TGTGCCAGCAGCTTGCGAACCGGGGCGGGCAGGGAGCAGTTCTTC; j_call: TRBJ2-1; clone_size: .; cdr3_length: 15; d_call: .; v_call: TRBV5-5
cdr3_aa: CASSLGLLTVDTQYF; cdr3_nt: TGTGCCAGCAGCTTAGGGTTACTGACCGTAGATACGCAGTATTTT; j_call: TRBJ2-3; clone_size: many; cdr3_length: 15; d_call: .; v_call: TRBV11-2
cdr3_aa: CASSLQGWSEKLFF; cdr3_nt: TGTGCCAGCAGTCTACAGGGATGGAGTGAAAAACTGTTTTTT; j_call: TRBJ1-4; clone_size: .; cdr3_length: 14; d_call: .; v_call: TRBV27
cdr3_aa: CASSQTVVKQFF; cdr3_nt: TGTGCCAGCAGCCAAACGGTCGTCAAGCAGTTCTTC; j_call: TRBJ2-1; clone_size: .; cdr3_length: 12; d_call: .; v_call: TRBV14
cdr3_aa: CASSLSLWNTGELFF; cdr3_nt: TGTGCCAGCAGCTTATCCCTCTGGAACACCGGGGAGCTGTTTTTT; j_call: TRBJ2-2; clone_size: .; cdr3_length: 15; d_call: .; v_call: TRBV7-2
cdr3_aa: CSASSTGLIINEQFF; cdr3_nt: TGCAGTGCTAGCTCTACGGGACTAATTATCAATGAGCAGTTCTTC; j_call: TRBJ2-1; clone_size: .; cdr3_length: 15; d_call: TRBD2; v_call: TRBV20-1
cdr3_aa: CSARDLKGAYPYNEQFF; cdr3_nt: TGCAGTGCTAGAGATTTAAAGGGGGCGTACCCCTACAATGAGCAGTTCTTC; j_call: TRBJ2-1; clone_size: few; cdr3_length: 17; d_call: TRBD1; v_call: TRBV20-1
cdr3_aa: CASSRLGTANTGELFF; cdr3_nt: TGTGCCAGCAGCCGCCTGGGAACTGCGAACACCGGGGAGCTGTTTTTT; j_call: TRBJ2-2; clone_size: few; cdr3_length: 16; d_call: .; v_call: TRBV14
cdr3_aa: CASSSAGGYEQYF; cdr3_nt: TGTGCCAGCAGCTCCGCGGGGGGATACGAGCAGTACTTC; j_call: TRBJ2-7; clone_size: few; cdr3_length: 13; d_call: TRBD2; v_call: TRBV7-2
cdr3_aa: CASSSPGTPNTEAFF; cdr3_nt: TGTGCCAGCAGTTCGCCTGGGACTCCAAACACTGAAGCTTTCTTT; j_call: TRBJ1-1; clone_size: .; cdr3_length: 15; d_call: .; v_call: TRBV28
cdr3_aa: CATSTGTGSEAGELFF; cdr3_nt: TGTGCCACCAGCACCGGGACAGGGTCTGAGGCCGGGGAGCTGTTTTTT; j_call: TRBJ2-2; clone_size: few; cdr3_length: 16; d_call: TRBD1; v_call: TRBV15
cdr3_aa: CASSSGTSGRRRETQYF; cdr3_nt: TGTGCCAGCAGCAGCGGGACTAGCGGGAGGAGAAGAGAGACCCAGTACTTC; j_call: TRBJ2-5; clone_size: .; cdr3_length: 17; d_call: TRBD2; v_call: TRBV11-3
cdr3_aa: CASSLTGSLYGYTF; cdr3_nt: TGTGCCAGCAGTCTCACAGGGTCGTTGTATGGCTACACCTTC; j_call: TRBJ1-2; clone_size: few; cdr3_length: 14; d_call: .; v_call: TRBV12-3/TRBV12-4
cdr3_aa: CASSPQQLAAHEQYF; cdr3_nt: TGTGCCAGCAGCCCTCAACAACTAGCAGCCCACGAGCAGTACTTC; j_call: TRBJ2-7; clone_size: many; cdr3_length: 15; d_call: .; v_call: TRBV12-3/TRBV12-4
cdr3_aa: CAIVGRGGRSSYEQYF; cdr3_nt: TGTGCCATAGTAGGAAGAGGCGGGAGGAGCTCCTACGAGCAGTACTTC; j_call: TRBJ2-7; clone_size: .; cdr3_length: 16; d_call: TRBD2; v_call: TRBV2
cdr3_aa: CSVEGGTSGIYNEQFF; cdr3_nt: TGCAGCGTTGAAGGGGGGACTAGCGGAATCTACAATGAGCAGTTCTTC; j_call: TRBJ2-1; clone_size: few; cdr3_length: 16; d_call: TRBD2; v_call: TRBV29-1
cdr3_aa: CASSLLRSNTEAFF; cdr3_nt: TGTGCCAGCAGTTTGCTCCGGTCGAACACTGAAGCTTTCTTT; j_call: TRBJ1-1; clone_size: many; cdr3_length: 14; d_call: .; v_call: TRBV12-3/TRBV12-4
cdr3_aa: CASRTHRGIRDTEAFF; cdr3_nt: TGTGCCAGCAGAACCCATAGGGGTATTCGGGACACTGAAGCTTTCTTT; j_call: TRBJ1-1; clone_size: few; cdr3_length: 16; d_call: .; v_call: TRBV28
cdr3_aa: CASSQAGTGNGSPLHF; cdr3_nt: TGTGCCAGCAGCCAAGCAGGGACAGGGAATGGTTCACCCCTCCACTTT; j_call: TRBJ1-6; clone_size: many; cdr3_length: 16; d_call: TRBD1; v_call: TRBV3-1
cdr3_aa: CSARDLRGSDTEAFF; cdr3_nt: TGCAGTGCTAGAGACCTCAGGGGGTCGGACACTGAAGCTTTCTTT; j_call: TRBJ1-1; clone_size: .; cdr3_length: 15; d_call: TRBD1; v_call: TRBV20-1
cdr3_aa: CASSWDGNEQFF; cdr3_nt: TGTGCCAGCAGCTGGGACGGGAATGAGCAGTTCTTC; j_call: TRBJ2-1; clone_size: few; cdr3_length: 12; d_call: .; v_call: TRBV7-9
cdr3_aa: CSARPQFLGLGSYNEQFF; cdr3_nt: TGCAGTGCTAGACCCCAGTTTCTGGGTCTGGGCTCCTACAATGAGCAGTTCTTC; j_call: TRBJ2-1; clone_size: many; cdr3_length: 18; d_call: .; v_call: TRBV20-1
cdr3_aa: CAWSRQLQGGYGYTF; cdr3_nt: TGTGCCTGGAGTCGCCAACTACAGGGGGGATATGGCTACACCTTC; j_call: TRBJ1-2; clone_size: .; cdr3_length: 15; d_call: TRBD1; v_call: TRBV30
cdr3_aa: CASRDRTGWEKLFF; cdr3_nt: TGTGCCAGCAGGGACCGGACAGGGTGGGAAAAACTGTTTTTT; j_call: TRBJ1-4; clone_size: few; cdr3_length: 14; d_call: TRBD1; v_call: TRBV28
cdr3_aa: CSASDSVGVEQYF; cdr3_nt: TGCAGTGCTAGTGATAGCGTGGGAGTGGAGCAGTACTTC; j_call: TRBJ2-7; clone_size: few; cdr3_length: 13; d_call: .; v_call: TRBV20-1
cdr3_aa: CASSRGKRVAEAFF; cdr3_nt: TGTGCCAGCAGCCGGGGAAAGAGGGTGGCTGAAGCTTTCTTT; j_call: TRBJ1-1; clone_size: few; cdr3_length: 14; d_call: .; v_call: TRBV5-6
cdr3_aa: CASSFSQQIADTQYF; cdr3_nt: TGTGCCAGCAGCTTTTCGCAGCAGATAGCAGATACGCAGTATTTT; j_call: TRBJ2-3; clone_size: many; cdr3_length: 15; d_call: .; v_call: TRBV7-8
cdr3_aa: CASSPIREETQYF; cdr3_nt: TGTGCCAGCAGCCCTATTAGGGAAGAGACCCAGTACTTC; j_call: TRBJ2-5; clone_size: few; cdr3_length: 13; d_call: .; v_call: TRBV5-4
cdr3_aa: CASSWARGTDQHF; cdr3_nt: TGTGCCAGCAGTTGGGCGAGGGGGACAGACCAGCATTTT; j_call: TRBJ1-5; clone_size: many; cdr3_length: 13; d_call: TRBD1; v_call: TRBV12-3/TRBV12-4
cdr3_aa: CASSRTGFTEAFF; cdr3_nt: TGTGCCAGCAGCCGAACAGGGTTCACTGAAGCTTTCTTT; j_call: TRBJ1-1; clone_size: many; cdr3_length: 13; d_call: .; v_call: TRBV12-3/TRBV12-4
cdr3_aa: CASSQEAQGRNQPQHF; cdr3_nt: TGCGCCAGCAGCCAAGAAGCGCAGGGGCGGAATCAGCCCCAGCATTTT; j_call: TRBJ1-5; clone_size: many; cdr3_length: 16; d_call: .; v_call: TRBV4-3
cdr3_aa: CASSQVVSMNTGELFF; cdr3_nt: TGTGCCAGCAGCCAAGTCGTATCGATGAACACCGGGGAGCTGTTTTTT; j_call: TRBJ2-2; clone_size: once; cdr3_length: 16; d_call: .; v_call: TRBV14